These T cell receptor beta chains were read from a single sample in a study of metastatic and nonmetastatic thyroid tumors. TCRdb recomputed clones from the PCR reads via MiXCR. The sample gives 23,000 or so clones, approximately 25% of which show up once; around 21% is in the top ten. Sequenced sample: blood. Receptor source: a female donor with papillary thyroid cancer or a benign thyroid nodule (not recorded which). Some clones in this sample may be carry-over from other donors' samples. Each CDR3 is given with its conserved first and last residue. The order of the fields is CDR3 length, V gene, D gene, clone size, J gene, CDR3 DNA, CDR3 protein. A D gene is named only where the DNA matches it firmly. Rows may omit the clone size; those that give it use once, few, many or a size class.

cdr3_length: 13; v_call: TRBV20-1; d_call: .; clone_size: medium-sized; j_call: TRBJ1-2; cdr3_nt: TGCAGTGCTAGTGCAGAAAACTACTATGGCTACACCTTC; cdr3_aa: CSASAENYYGYTF
cdr3_length: 14; v_call: TRBV12-3/TRBV12-4; d_call: .; clone_size: many; j_call: TRBJ1-2; cdr3_nt: TGTGCCAGCAGTTTACTCAGGCAGGGAAGTGGCTACACCTTC; cdr3_aa: CASSLLRQGSGYTF
cdr3_length: 17; v_call: TRBV11-2; d_call: .; clone_size: many; j_call: TRBJ2-1; cdr3_nt: TGTGCCAGCAGCCCTCGGGGCAGACAAAGGCAAGACAATGAGCAGTTCTTC; cdr3_aa: CASSPRGRQRQDNEQFF
cdr3_length: 19; v_call: TRBV20-1; d_call: TRBD2; clone_size: many; j_call: TRBJ2-3; cdr3_nt: TGCAGTGCTAGGCCGGGACTAGCGGGAATCGGACCTAGCACAGATACGCAGTATTTT; cdr3_aa: CSARPGLAGIGPSTDTQYF
cdr3_length: 15; v_call: TRBV5-1; d_call: TRBD1; clone_size: many; j_call: TRBJ2-3; cdr3_nt: TGCGCCAGCAGTGGACAGGGGAGAGTCGCAGATACGCAGTATTTT; cdr3_aa: CASSGQGRVADTQYF
cdr3_length: 12; v_call: TRBV20-1; d_call: .; clone_size: medium-sized; j_call: TRBJ1-5; cdr3_nt: TGCAGTGCTAATAACCTCAATCAGCCCCAGCATTTT; cdr3_aa: CSANNLNQPQHF
cdr3_length: 13; v_call: TRBV6-2/TRBV6-3; d_call: .; clone_size: .; j_call: TRBJ2-7; cdr3_nt: TGTGCCAGCAGTTACGTTCCGGGATACGAGCACGACTTC; cdr3_aa: CASSYVPGYEHDF
cdr3_length: 15; v_call: TRBV20-1; d_call: .; clone_size: .; j_call: TRBJ1-6; cdr3_nt: TGCAGTCAACAACCGGGACTACGTGGCAGTTCACCCCTCCACTTT; cdr3_aa: CSQQPGLRGSSPLHF
cdr3_length: 11; v_call: TRBV6-2/TRBV6-3; d_call: .; clone_size: few; j_call: TRBJ2-7; cdr3_nt: TGTGCCAGCAGTTACAACTACGAGCAGTACTTC; cdr3_aa: CASSYNYEQYF
cdr3_length: 17; v_call: TRBV27; d_call: TRBD1; clone_size: many; j_call: TRBJ2-3; cdr3_nt: TGTGCCAGCAGACAACAAGACGGGGCCCCTAGGACAGGTACGCAGTATTTT; cdr3_aa: CASRQQDGAPRTGTQYF
cdr3_length: 14; v_call: TRBV2; d_call: .; clone_size: .; j_call: TRBJ2-1; cdr3_nt: TGTGCCAGCAGAGCCTGGGACTCGCACAATGAGCAGTTCTTC; cdr3_aa: CASRAWDSHNEQFF
cdr3_length: 17; v_call: TRBV19; d_call: TRBD2; clone_size: many; j_call: TRBJ2-5; cdr3_nt: TGTGCCAGTAGTATGCAGCGGGGGGGCCGTATACTAGAGACCCAGTACTTC; cdr3_aa: CASSMQRGGRILETQYF
cdr3_length: 16; v_call: TRBV5-4; d_call: .; clone_size: many; j_call: TRBJ1-1; cdr3_nt: TGTGCCAGCAGCCCTCTGGGGGTAGGGATGAACACTGAAGCTTTCTTT; cdr3_aa: CASSPLGVGMNTEAFF
cdr3_length: 16; v_call: TRBV12-3/TRBV12-4; d_call: .; clone_size: medium-sized; j_call: TRBJ1-3; cdr3_nt: TGTGCCAGCAGTTTTACGACAGAGAACTCTGGAAACACCATATATTTT; cdr3_aa: CASSFTTENSGNTIYF
cdr3_length: 13; v_call: TRBV28; d_call: .; clone_size: .; j_call: TRBJ2-7; cdr3_nt: TGTGCCAGCAGTTTATCCGTTACCTACGAGCAGTACTTC; cdr3_aa: CASSLSVTYEQYF
cdr3_length: 12; v_call: TRBV20-1; d_call: TRBD2; clone_size: .; j_call: TRBJ2-3; cdr3_nt: TGCAGTGCCCAAGAGCGGGGACATACGCAGTATTTT; cdr3_aa: CSAQERGHTQYF
cdr3_length: 18; v_call: TRBV28; d_call: TRBD1; clone_size: few; j_call: TRBJ2-3; cdr3_nt: TGTGCCAGCAGCTCCACTCACACGACAGGGTGGGGCACAGATACGCAGTATTTT; cdr3_aa: CASSSTHTTGWGTDTQYF
cdr3_length: 15; v_call: TRBV2; d_call: TRBD2; clone_size: many; j_call: TRBJ2-5; cdr3_nt: TGTGCCAGCAGTGGGCAGCGGGGACGTACGGGGACCCAGTACTTC; cdr3_aa: CASSGQRGRTGTQYF
cdr3_length: 12; v_call: TRBV10-2; d_call: .; clone_size: .; j_call: TRBJ1-1; cdr3_nt: TGCGCCAGCAGTGAGGGGTCCACTGAAGCTTTCTTT; cdr3_aa: CASSEGSTEAFF
cdr3_length: 15; v_call: TRBV11-1; d_call: TRBD2; clone_size: medium-sized; j_call: TRBJ2-1; cdr3_nt: TGTGCCAGCAGCTTTAGCGGGAGAACCTACAATGAGCAGTTCTTC; cdr3_aa: CASSFSGRTYNEQFF
cdr3_length: 14; v_call: TRBV30; d_call: TRBD1; clone_size: .; j_call: TRBJ1-2; cdr3_nt: TGTGCCCGCGGACAGGGGGAGACCTTCTATGGCTACACCTTC; cdr3_aa: CARGQGETFYGYTF
cdr3_length: 13; v_call: TRBV2; d_call: TRBD1; clone_size: many; j_call: TRBJ1-1; cdr3_nt: TGTGCCAGCAGGACAGGGGGCGGCACTGAAGCTTTCTTT; cdr3_aa: CASRTGGGTEAFF
cdr3_length: 13; v_call: TRBV11-2; d_call: .; clone_size: .; j_call: TRBJ1-6; cdr3_nt: TGTGCCAGCAGCTTAGGCGGCTGTTCACCCCTCCACTTT; cdr3_aa: CASSLGGCSPLHF
cdr3_length: 16; v_call: TRBV11-2; d_call: TRBD1; clone_size: .; j_call: TRBJ2-7; cdr3_nt: TGTGCCAGCAGCTTATACGACTCGACAGGGGGCTACGAGCAGTACTTC; cdr3_aa: CASSLYDSTGGYEQYF
cdr3_length: 17; v_call: TRBV4-1; d_call: TRBD1; clone_size: many; j_call: TRBJ1-5; cdr3_nt: TGCGCCAGCAGCCAACAACGGACAGGGGGGAGCAATCAGCCCCAGCATTTT; cdr3_aa: CASSQQRTGGSNQPQHF
cdr3_length: 15; v_call: TRBV6-1; d_call: TRBD2; clone_size: .; j_call: TRBJ2-2; cdr3_nt: TGTGCCAGCAGCGTAGCGGGAGAGAGGACCGGGGAGCTGTTTTTT; cdr3_aa: CASSVAGERTGELFF
cdr3_length: 18; v_call: TRBV20-1; d_call: TRBD2; clone_size: many; j_call: TRBJ2-2; cdr3_nt: TGCAGTGCTAGTGCACCGGGACTAGCGGGAACGGACACCGGGGAGCTGTTTTTT; cdr3_aa: CSASAPGLAGTDTGELFF
cdr3_length: 15; v_call: TRBV6-1; d_call: TRBD2; clone_size: many; j_call: TRBJ2-5; cdr3_nt: TGTGCCAGCAGTGAATGGGCGGGAGGAGGAGAGACCCAGTACTTC; cdr3_aa: CASSEWAGGGETQYF
cdr3_length: 13; v_call: TRBV5-1; d_call: .; clone_size: .; j_call: TRBJ2-7; cdr3_nt: TGCGCCAGCAGCCCCAACAGTGGGTACGAGCAGTACTTC; cdr3_aa: CASSPNSGYEQYF
cdr3_length: 16; v_call: TRBV9; d_call: TRBD2; clone_size: many; j_call: TRBJ2-2; cdr3_nt: TGTGCCAGCAGCCCTAGCGGGAGTACTGTCACCGGGGAGCTGTTTTTT; cdr3_aa: CASSPSGSTVTGELFF
cdr3_length: 16; v_call: TRBV24-1; d_call: TRBD1; clone_size: many; j_call: TRBJ2-2; cdr3_nt: TGTGCCACCAGTGACTCAGGGACAGGGGACACCGGGGAGCTGTTTTTT; cdr3_aa: CATSDSGTGDTGELFF
cdr3_length: 15; v_call: TRBV5-4; d_call: TRBD2; clone_size: .; j_call: TRBJ2-3; cdr3_nt: TGTGCCAGCAGCTTGATGGCGGGGGGGCAAGATACGCAGTATTTT; cdr3_aa: CASSLMAGGQDTQYF
cdr3_length: 17; v_call: TRBV12-3/TRBV12-4; d_call: .; clone_size: .; j_call: TRBJ1-1; cdr3_nt: TGTGCCAGCAGTTTACTCCCGACCCCCCAGGAAGGCACTGAAGCTTTCTTT; cdr3_aa: CASSLLPTPQEGTEAFF
cdr3_length: 14; v_call: TRBV11-2; d_call: .; clone_size: .; j_call: TRBJ2-7; cdr3_nt: TGTGCCAGCAGCTTTCAGACGGACTCCTACGAGCAGTACTTC; cdr3_aa: CASSFQTDSYEQYF
cdr3_length: 14; v_call: TRBV7-6; d_call: .; clone_size: many; j_call: TRBJ2-5; cdr3_nt: TGTGCCAGCAGCTTGGGGGCTTCCCAAGAGACCCAGTACTTC; cdr3_aa: CASSLGASQETQYF
cdr3_length: 14; v_call: TRBV19; d_call: .; clone_size: few; j_call: TRBJ2-7; cdr3_nt: TGTGCCAGTAGTATGGGCGAGCGGGCCTACGAGCAGTACTTC; cdr3_aa: CASSMGERAYEQYF
cdr3_length: 18; v_call: TRBV12-3/TRBV12-4; d_call: .; clone_size: .; j_call: TRBJ2-2; cdr3_nt: TGTGCCAGCAGTTTAAATCCCTCCGCGGGGCCCAACACCGGGGAGCTGTTTTTT; cdr3_aa: CASSLNPSAGPNTGELFF
cdr3_length: 16; v_call: TRBV6-2/TRBV6-3; d_call: TRBD2; clone_size: many; j_call: TRBJ2-1; cdr3_nt: TGTGCCAGCAGCGATAGCGGGGGGCACCCGGTCAATGAGCAGTTCTTC; cdr3_aa: CASSDSGGHPVNEQFF
cdr3_length: 14; v_call: TRBV9; d_call: .; clone_size: .; j_call: TRBJ1-2; cdr3_nt: TGTGCCAGCAGCGCAGACTTTCTGAACTATGGCTACACCTTC; cdr3_aa: CASSADFLNYGYTF
cdr3_length: 15; v_call: TRBV20-1; d_call: TRBD1; clone_size: medium-sized; j_call: TRBJ2-7; cdr3_nt: TGCAGTGCTAGTTCGGTGGGACAGCCTTATTACGAGCAGTACTTC; cdr3_aa: CSASSVGQPYYEQYF
cdr3_length: 11; v_call: TRBV10-3; d_call: .; clone_size: many; j_call: TRBJ1-1; cdr3_nt: TGTGCCATCAGGGACAACACTGAAGCTTTCTTT; cdr3_aa: CAIRDNTEAFF
cdr3_length: 14; v_call: TRBV6-1; d_call: .; clone_size: few; j_call: TRBJ2-2; cdr3_nt: TGTGCCAGCAGCGGCCTTAGGAACACCGGGGAGCTGTTTTTT; cdr3_aa: CASSGLRNTGELFF
cdr3_length: 17; v_call: TRBV6-5; d_call: .; clone_size: .; j_call: TRBJ1-2; cdr3_nt: TGTGCCAGCAGTTACTCGACTTTAACATGGGCCAACCGTGGCTACACCTTC; cdr3_aa: CASSYSTLTWANRGYTF
cdr3_length: 15; v_call: TRBV5-1; d_call: .; clone_size: .; j_call: TRBJ2-2; cdr3_nt: TGCGCCAGCAGCCTCGGAGGGGGTATCACCGGGGAGCTGTTTTTT; cdr3_aa: CASSLGGGITGELFF
cdr3_length: 13; v_call: TRBV24-1; d_call: .; clone_size: many; j_call: TRBJ2-1; cdr3_nt: TGTGCCACCAGTAAAAGCTACTACAATGAGCAGTTCTTC; cdr3_aa: CATSKSYYNEQFF
cdr3_length: 16; v_call: TRBV24-1; d_call: .; clone_size: medium-sized; j_call: TRBJ2-3; cdr3_nt: TGTGCCACCAGTGACATCAGGGAAGGGAGCACAGATACGCAGTATTTT; cdr3_aa: CATSDIREGSTDTQYF
cdr3_length: 14; v_call: TRBV5-4; d_call: .; clone_size: many; j_call: TRBJ1-5; cdr3_nt: TGTGCCAGCAGCTTAGAAGGGCCCAATCAGCCCCAGCATTTT; cdr3_aa: CASSLEGPNQPQHF
cdr3_length: 12; v_call: TRBV30; d_call: .; clone_size: .; j_call: TRBJ1-6; cdr3_nt: TGTGCCAGCCGTGGGAGAAATTCACCCCTCCACTTT; cdr3_aa: CASRGRNSPLHF
cdr3_length: 14; v_call: TRBV28; d_call: .; clone_size: .; j_call: TRBJ2-7; cdr3_nt: TGTGCCAGCAGACCGGGACTCGCCCCCTACGAGCAGTACTTC; cdr3_aa: CASRPGLAPYEQYF
cdr3_length: 14; v_call: TRBV28; d_call: .; clone_size: .; j_call: TRBJ2-1; cdr3_nt: TGTGCCAGGATTTCCGTGGACACATACAATGAGCAGTTCTTC; cdr3_aa: CARISVDTYNEQFF
cdr3_length: 13; v_call: TRBV15; d_call: .; clone_size: .; j_call: TRBJ2-7; cdr3_nt: TGTGCCACCAGCAAAGGACCCGACTACGAGCAGTACTTC; cdr3_aa: CATSKGPDYEQYF
cdr3_length: 15; v_call: TRBV7-2; d_call: .; clone_size: medium-sized; j_call: TRBJ1-2; cdr3_nt: TGTGCCAGCAGCTTAGCCCCGGGACGGGCTCATGGCTACACCTTC; cdr3_aa: CASSLAPGRAHGYTF
cdr3_length: 14; v_call: TRBV6-1; d_call: TRBD1; clone_size: many; j_call: TRBJ1-1; cdr3_nt: TGTGCCAGCAGTGAGAGACAGGGGTTTACTGAAGCTTTCTTT; cdr3_aa: CASSERQGFTEAFF
cdr3_length: 14; v_call: TRBV5-1; d_call: .; clone_size: medium-sized; j_call: TRBJ2-7; cdr3_nt: TGCGCCAGCAGCTTGGACGTTTGGGTAGGCGAGCAGTACTTC; cdr3_aa: CASSLDVWVGEQYF
cdr3_length: 15; v_call: TRBV5-1; d_call: TRBD1; clone_size: .; j_call: TRBJ2-7; cdr3_nt: TGCGCCAGCAGCTTGGCCGGGACAGGGACCTACGAGCAGTACTTC; cdr3_aa: CASSLAGTGTYEQYF
cdr3_length: 15; v_call: TRBV2; d_call: .; clone_size: many; j_call: TRBJ2-3; cdr3_nt: TGTGCCAGCAGTGCGGGGACTGCTAGCACAGATACGCAGTATTTT; cdr3_aa: CASSAGTASTDTQYF
cdr3_length: 14; v_call: TRBV4-3; d_call: .; clone_size: many; j_call: TRBJ2-1; cdr3_nt: TGCGCCAGCAGCCAAGATTTGGACCCTCCTAAGCAGTTCTTC; cdr3_aa: CASSQDLDPPKQFF
cdr3_length: 14; v_call: TRBV5-8; d_call: .; clone_size: many; j_call: TRBJ1-5; cdr3_nt: TGTGCCAGCAGCGACGACAGGTACGGTCAGCCCCAGCATTTT; cdr3_aa: CASSDDRYGQPQHF
cdr3_length: 15; v_call: TRBV13; d_call: TRBD1; clone_size: medium-sized; j_call: TRBJ2-7; cdr3_nt: TGTGCCAGCAGCCTTGGTACGACAGGGAAATACGAGCAGTACTTC; cdr3_aa: CASSLGTTGKYEQYF
cdr3_length: 15; v_call: TRBV20-1; d_call: .; clone_size: many; j_call: TRBJ2-5; cdr3_nt: TGCAGTGCTAGCGACGGTCGGGGAACTCAAGAGACCCAGTACTTC; cdr3_aa: CSASDGRGTQETQYF